This T cell receptor (beta chain) was sequenced for a study of somatic mutations in cytotoxic T cells in rheumatoid arthritis. This table comes from immunoSEQ multiplex PCR, and its TCRdb copy is limited to in-frame clones, with some not included. The data contain nearly 11,000 clones, around four fifths of them singletons. Germline V gene data show CDR1 as SQVTM and CDR2 as ANQGSEA. The length of the CDR3 is 14 residues. V was clipped by 6 bases and J by 1 base, with 13 bases between them. The rearrangement joins TRBV29-1 to TRBJ2-1; weak D call: TRBD2 (5 bases). This TCR was sampled from a woman aged 60-75 years with rheumatoid arthritis. Sequenced: CD8+ T cells sorted from blood. The CDR3: CSVEDSRSYNEQFF. The CDR3 coding sequence is TGCAGCGTCGAGGACTCTCGGTCCTACAATGAGCAGTTCTTC.